The 8 T cell receptor beta chains given below trace back to one sample, sequenced in a study of cytomegalovirus exposure and HLA in healthy donors. The PCR ran on 60 Vbeta and 13 Jbeta primers. Assay used: immunoSEQ multiplex PCR; TCRdb lists only in-frame clones, some missing. This sample has about 140,000 clones; 70% to 75% occur once, and the top ten carry approximately 1.6%. The specimen was PBMCs. These receptors were obtained from a woman aged 25 to 45 in good health and CMV-seronegative.

In the case of this clone: The same CDR3 also results from other DNA sequences found in this sample. This chain links TRBV10-3 with TRBJ1-4; unclear D gene. With 6 bases removed from V and 3 bases from J, the gap between germline ends came to 20 bases. CDR3 length: 17 residues. Germline V CDR1 and CDR2: ENHRY, SYGVKD. CDR3 in amino acids: CAISPGIILGANEKLFF. CDR3 coding DNA: TGTGCCATCAGCCCGGGAATTATACTCGGAGCTAATGAAAAACTGTTTTTT.

The chain joins TRBV5-1 to TRBJ2-5; 9 nucleotides match TRBD2. Germline-derived CDR1 and CDR2 are SGHRS and YFSETQ. The J segment lost 4 bases and the V segment lost 2 bases, leaving 9 bases of the junction unmatched. The CDR3 has 16 amino acids. Here the CDR3 DNA reads TGCGCCAGCAGCTTCGATAGCGGGGGTTTCGGAGAGACCCAGTACTTC. Protein sequence: CASSFDSGGFGETQYF.

This clone was detected only once. The chain has TRBV6-1 and TRBJ1-5; D not resolved. Per the germline V gene, CDR1 is MNHNS and CDR2 is SASEGT. The CDR3 covers 15 residues. The V and J ends lost 5 bases and 0 bases respectively, with 11 bases between them. The CDR3 is CASSLVQSSNQPQHF. Here the CDR3 DNA reads TGTGCCAGCAGTCTGGTACAGAGTAGCAATCAGCCCCAGCATTTT.

The chain recombines TRBV5-1 with TRBJ2-5; unclear D gene. The germline V and J ends were trimmed by 4 bases and 2 bases, with 3 bases remaining between them. Per germline, CDR1 SGHRS and CDR2 YFSETQ. The CDR3 consists of 11 residues. CDR3 residues: CASSRQETQYF. DNA of the CDR3: TGCGCCAGCAGCCGTCAAGAGACCCAGTACTTC.

The rearrangement joins TRBV28 to TRBJ2-7, with 13 bases identical to TRBD2. Losses at the gene ends were 5 bases for V and 4 bases for J; bases not matched to a gene: 11. The length of the CDR3 is 17 residues. Germline-derived CDR1 and CDR2 are MDHEN and SYDVKM. The CDR3 DNA sequence: TGTGCCAGCAGTCCCCTTGGACTAGCGGGGGCGTTGTACGAGCAGTACGTC. Translating it yields CASSPLGLAGALYEQYV.

The rearrangement joins TRBV9 to TRBJ2-5, with 7 positions matching TRBD1. Germline V gene lookup returns CDR1 SGDLS and CDR2 YYNGEE. The ends lost 3 bases at V and 0 bases at J; junction bases unmatched: 2. CDR3 size: 14 residues. This chain's CDR3 is CASSATGDQETQYF. Written as DNA, the CDR3 is TGTGCCAGCAGCGCCACAGGGGACCAAGAGACCCAGTACTTC.

This chain links TRBV5-1 with TRBJ2-5; possible D gene TRBD1, 5 bases. Germline V gene sequence: CDR1 SGHRS, CDR2 YFSETQ. Trimming left V 4 bases short and J 1 base short, with 14 bases between. This CDR3 has 15 amino acids. CDR3: CASSPGRTIQETQYF. As DNA, the CDR3 is TGCGCCAGCAGCCCTGGACGGACAATCCAAGAGACCCAGTACTTC.

This sequence joins TRBV19 and TRBJ1-1; 8 bases match TRBD1. The CDR3 has 14 amino acids. Trimming at V came to 6 bases and at J to 2 bases, leaving 5 bases not matched to a gene. The V gene's germline CDR1 is LNHDA and CDR2 SQIVND (reference sequence). CDR3 protein: CASSYRGSNTEAFF. The CDR3 nucleotides are TGTGCCAGTAGCTACAGGGGGAGCAACACTGAAGCTTTCTTT.